The subject of this entry is one TCR beta chain. Its antigen is currently unknown. In the PCR, 60 Vbeta and 13 Jbeta primers were used. The data were produced by immunoSEQ multiplex PCR, yet TCRdb's version contains in-frame clones alone and is incomplete. The table lists 150,000 to 200,000 clones, around 80% of them singletons, with 0.85% to 1.4% in the top ten. This record comes from a study of cytomegalovirus exposure and HLA in healthy donors. Study results and caveats: In vitro testing confirmed three CMV-associated chains as specific for CMV antigens.

This TCR was sampled from a woman in her thirties or forties in good health and CMV-seronegative. Sequenced: PBMCs.

The CDR3 coding sequence is TGTGCCAGCAGCTTGAGACAGGGGCGGGGGAACACTGAAGCTTTCTTT. Translating gives CASSLRQGRGNTEAFF. The J gene is TRBJ1-1, the V gene TRBV5-4, with 8 bases lining up with TRBD1. CDR1 is SGHNT, CDR2 YYREEE, per germline (reference sequence). There are 16 residues in the CDR3. V was clipped by 1 base and J by 1 base; unmatched bases: 6.